This T cell receptor (beta chain) stems from a study of cytomegalovirus exposure and HLA in healthy donors. Losses at the gene ends were 5 bases for V and 0 bases for J; bases not matched to a gene: 7. The CDR3 contains 16 residues. Germline V gene sequence: CDR1 MDHEN, CDR2 SYDVKM. The study ran its PCR with 60 Vbeta and 13 Jbeta primers. Profiled with immunoSEQ multiplex PCR; TCRdb holds only in-frame clones, not every one. The table lists some 190,000 clones, about 80% of them singletons, with 1.5% in the top ten. Regarding this clone: Other DNA sequences from this sample encode an identical CDR3 as well.

The specimen sequenced was PBMCs. The clonotype originates from a man in his forties in good health and CMV-seronegative. The J gene is TRBJ2-1, the V gene TRBV28; 7 bases are shared with TRBD2. The DNA of the CDR3 is TGTGCCAGCAGTCCCTTTGGCGGGAGCTCCTACAATGAGCAGTTCTTC. It yields the protein CASSPFGGSSYNEQFF. Complete variable domain (other parts from reference TRBV28 and TRBJ2-1): DVKVTQSSRYLVKRTGEKVFLECVQDMDHENMFWYRQDPGLGLRLIYFSYDVKMKEKGDIPEGYSVSREKKERFSLILESASTNQTSMYLCASSPFGGSSYNEQFFGPGTRLTVL.